This TCR beta chain was documented in a study of blood T cell repertoires in COVID-19. As for the study in general: PBMCs, B-cell-depleted T cells, or T cells provided the cDNA or gDNA that made up the material.

Sequencing was performed with immunoSEQ multiplex PCR; in TCRdb, only in-frame clones are kept and a portion is missing. This sample carries under 200,000 clones, less than 90% of them seen once, and the ten largest clones take more than 12%. This TCR was recovered from a woman aged 65 to 85 with COVID-19, enrolled during active disease. The specimen was peripheral blood.

The CDR3: CASRGAGNSPLHF. CDR3 coding DNA: TGTGCCTCCAGGGGCGCTGGGAATTCACCCCTCCACTTT. The V gene is TRBV30, the J gene TRBJ1-6; tentative D call: TRBD1 (6 bases). This CDR3 has 13 amino acids. The V and J ends lost 7 bases and 7 bases respectively, with 14 bases between them. From germline, CDR1 is GTSNPN and CDR2 SVGIG (reference sequence).